This passage covers 3 T cell receptor beta chains from one sample sequenced in a study of cytotoxic CD8 clonotypes in ibrutinib-treated CLL. Assay used: immunoSEQ multiplex PCR; TCRdb lists only in-frame clones, some missing. There are over 120,000 clones in the sample; about 84% occur only once, and 7.6% lies in the top ten. The sequencing here drew on PBMCs, taken after 36 months of ibrutinib treatment. The origin of the receptors is a human donor with chronic lymphocytic leukemia.

The chain combines TRBV13 with TRBJ1-2; a weak D match, TRBD1 (6 bases). Germline loops: CDR1 PRHDT, CDR2 FYEKMQ (reference sequence). The length of the CDR3 is 17 residues. V dropped 2 bases and J dropped 4 bases, with 20 bases sitting between them. The CDR3 reads CASSLSPGGGAPYGYTF. The CDR3 nucleotides read TGTGCCAGCAGCTTATCCCCGGGCGGGGGGGCCCCCTATGGCTACACCTTC.

V is TRBV28 and J is TRBJ2-7; D call uncertain. This CDR3 region has 12 residues. Deletions cut 6 bases from V and 4 bases from J, with 10 bases between. Germline V CDR1 and CDR2: MDHEN, SYDVKM. The chain's CDR3 is CASRSSVYEQYF. The DNA of the CDR3 is TGTGCCAGCAGAAGCTCCGTGTACGAGCAGTACTTC.

This clone appeared a few times. This rearrangement joins TRBV10-3 to TRBJ2-7; 7 bases map to TRBD2. With V trimmed by 8 bases and J by 4 bases, 8 bases remained unmatched. Germline V lookup: CDR1 ENHRY, CDR2 SYGVKD. CDR3 size: 13 residues. This CDR3 reads CAILPSGLYEQYF. CDR3 in DNA: TGTGCCATCCTTCCTAGCGGCTTATACGAGCAGTACTTC.